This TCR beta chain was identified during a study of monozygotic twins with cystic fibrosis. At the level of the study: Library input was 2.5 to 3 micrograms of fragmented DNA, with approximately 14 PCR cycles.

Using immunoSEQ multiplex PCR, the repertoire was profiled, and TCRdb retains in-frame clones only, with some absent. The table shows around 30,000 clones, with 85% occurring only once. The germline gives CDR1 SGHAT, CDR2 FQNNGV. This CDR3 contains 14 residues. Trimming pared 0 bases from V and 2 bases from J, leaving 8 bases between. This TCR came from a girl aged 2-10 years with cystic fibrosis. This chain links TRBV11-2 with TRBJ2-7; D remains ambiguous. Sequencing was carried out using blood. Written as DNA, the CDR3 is TGTGCCAGCAGCTTAGAGGCAGGCCCCTACGAGCAGTACTTC. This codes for CASSLEAGPYEQYF.